This TCR beta chain was recovered during a study of cytomegalovirus exposure and HLA in healthy donors. The study's findings and limits: A later analysis revealed that TCR association rates differed between HLA loci, peaking at DRB1 and bottoming out at HLA-C. According to a later analysis, donors in an Asian-associated ancestry cluster reportedly had fewer N-insertions than the roughly 640-donor mean.

To note about this clone: Antigen unknown.

PCR employed 60 Vbeta and 13 Jbeta primers. Clones were read by immunoSEQ multiplex PCR, and TCRdb kept only the in-frame ones, dropping some. The sample includes around 130,000 clones, 75% of them seen just once. The sequence was collected from a woman aged 35 to 49 in good health and CMV-seropositive. Specimen: PBMCs.

The chain's CDR3 is CAISAGGSSDEQYF. The CDR3 DNA reads as TGTGCCATCAGTGCTGGAGGGAGTAGCGACGAGCAGTACTTC. This sequence joins TRBV10-3 and TRBJ2-7, with D possibly being TRBD2 (6 bases). Germline CDR1 and CDR2: ENHRY and SYGVKD. The CDR3 length is 14 residues. V gave up 4 bases and J gave up 5 bases, with 15 bases separating them.